The 18 T cell receptor beta chains given below trace back to one sample, sequenced in a study of T cell changes during pregnancy in multiple sclerosis. Profiled with immunoSEQ multiplex PCR; TCRdb holds only in-frame clones, not every one. The table records 80,000 or so clones, about 94% of them present only once. The material sequenced was peripheral blood, taken in the second trimester of pregnancy. The receptors derive from a female donor in good health, enrolled as a control in a pregnancy study.

This chain joins TRBV9 and TRBJ2-1; 7 bases fit TRBD1. V dropped 3 bases and J dropped 9; count of bases not matched to a gene: 12. The CDR3 is 15 amino acids. The germline gives CDR1 SGDLS, CDR2 YYNGEE. The CDR3 sequence is CASSAQVTGVREQFF. CDR3 sequence (DNA): TGTGCCAGCAGCGCCCAAGTTACAGGGGTTCGTGAGCAGTTCTTC.

This clone has only one observation. This chain joins TRBV18 and TRBJ1-3; 10 bases match TRBD1. The CDR3 has 17 residues. Germline V lookup: CDR1 KGHSH, CDR2 LQKENI. V gave up 3 bases and J gave up 2 bases; unmatched junction bases: 7. CDR3: CASSPPGQGIPGNTIYF. CDR3 sequence (DNA): TGTGCCAGCTCACCCCCGGGACAGGGGATCCCTGGAAACACCATATATTTT.

The gene calls are TRBV11-2 and TRBJ2-7; TRBD2 is a possible D gene (7 bases). Trimming took off 1 base at V and 7 bases at J, with 17 bases between the two ends. CDR1 and CDR2 from the germline V gene are SGHAT and FQNNGV. The CDR3 covers 15 residues. The DNA of the CDR3 is TGTGCCAGCAGCTTAGCGGGGGGCGGAGGCTCTGAGCAGTACTTC. Protein sequence: CASSLAGGGGSEQYF.

V gene TRBV7-8 combines with J gene TRBJ2-1; D is undetermined. CDR3 length: 13 amino acids. Looked up from germline, CDR1 is SGHVS and CDR2 is FQNEAQ. V was shortened by 3 bases and J by 7 bases, with 10 bases between the two germline ends. CDR3 sequence (DNA): TGTGCCAGCAGCTTGACCGAGGAGAATGAGCAGTTCTTC. It codes for CASSLTEENEQFF.

The gene calls are TRBV27 and TRBJ1-1, with D perhaps TRBD1 (6 bases). This CDR3 has 14 amino acids. In germline, CDR1 is MNHEY, CDR2 SMNVEV (reference sequence). V lost 6 bases, J lost 5 bases, and 16 bases lay in between. This CDR3 reads CASSPFTGYTEAFF. CDR3 DNA: TGTGCCAGCAGCCCTTTTACAGGGTATACTGAAGCTTTCTTT.

The chain couples TRBV18 to TRBJ1-1; tentative D call: TRBD1 (6 bases). CDR1 and CDR2 (germline): KGHSH, LQKENI. The CDR3 spans 15 residues. V lost 3 bases to trimming and J lost 4 bases, with 15 bases between them. CDR3 DNA: TGTGCCAGCTCACCGAACAGGGTCGTGGGCACTGAAGCTTTCTTT. Protein sequence: CASSPNRVVGTEAFF. The full variable domain, in which reference TRBV18 and TRBJ1-1 provide the parts outside the CDR3, is NAGVMQNPRHLVRRRGQEARLRCSPMKGHSHVYWYRQLPEEGLKFMVYLQKENIIDESGMPKERFSAEFPKEGPSILRIQQVVRGDSAAYFCASSPNRVVGTEAFFGQGTRLTVV.

The chain employs TRBV4-1 and TRBJ1-1; 7 bases match TRBD1. CDR1 and CDR2 from the germline V gene are MGHRA and YSYEKL. Trimming cost V 4 bases and J 0 bases; bases outside gene matches: 2. This CDR3 is 14 amino acids long. CDR3 amino acids: CASSLGGLNTEAFF. CDR3 nucleotides: TGCGCCAGCAGCCTAGGGGGCCTGAACACTGAAGCTTTCTTT.

This clone was recorded only once. This chain joins TRBV6-1 and TRBJ2-7; 13 positions match TRBD2. This CDR3 has 14 amino acids. V trimming: 11 bases; J trimming: 7 bases; junction bases outside the gene matches: 11. Germline loops: CDR1 MNHNS, CDR2 SASEGT. This CDR3 is CAGEGLAGVGEQYF. The DNA for the CDR3 is TGTGCCGGAGAAGGACTAGCGGGAGTTGGAGAGCAGTACTTC.

The chain couples TRBV14 to TRBJ2-1; 9 nucleotides agree with TRBD2. The CDR3 runs to 17 residues. V lost 2 bases, J lost 4 bases, and 9 bases stayed unmatched. Germline V gene sequence: CDR1 SGHDN, CDR2 FVKESK. CDR3 protein: CASSQYMHSGGYNEQFF. CDR3 coding DNA: TGTGCCAGCAGCCAATACATGCATAGCGGGGGATACAATGAGCAGTTCTTC.

This clone was found a few times. The chain uses TRBV4-1 and TRBJ2-7; 10 nucleotides align to TRBD1. The ends lost 5 bases at V and 3 bases at J; junction bases unmatched: 1. CDR3 size: 13 residues. In germline, CDR1 is MGHRA, CDR2 YSYEKL. The CDR3: CASSGTGVYEQYF. As DNA, the CDR3 is TGCGCCAGCAGCGGGACAGGGGTCTACGAGCAGTACTTC.

The rearrangement joins TRBV5-1 to TRBJ1-2, with 7 bases lining up with TRBD1. The V gene end was trimmed by 4 bases and the J gene end by 2 bases; junction bases not matched to a gene: 2. CDR1 is SGHRS, CDR2 YFSETQ, per germline. The CDR3 length is 13 residues. The CDR3 here is CASSPTGNYGYTF. The CDR3 nucleotides read TGCGCCAGCAGCCCGACAGGGAACTATGGCTACACCTTC.

V usage is TRBV7-2 and J usage is TRBJ2-1; 7 nucleotides line up with TRBD2. In germline, CDR1 is SGHTA, CDR2 FQGNSA. J gave up 2 bases and V 6 bases, and 13 bases lay outside the gene matches. The CDR3 contains 17 residues. The DNA for the CDR3 is TGTGCCAGCAGAGACCCCTATTACCTAGCGGCCTACAATGAGCAGTTCTTC. Its protein product is CASRDPYYLAAYNEQFF.

The chain couples TRBV6-5 to TRBJ2-5; D might be TRBD2 (5 bases). CDR3 length equals 13 residues. Germline assignment: CDR1 MNHEY and CDR2 SVGAGI. Trimming took off 6 bases at V and 4 bases at J, with 12 bases between the two ends. The CDR3 sequence: CASSLAFRETQYF. Written as DNA, the CDR3 is TGTGCCAGCAGCCTAGCATTCCGAGAGACCCAGTACTTC.

This chain joins TRBV19 and TRBJ2-2; TRBD2 agrees at 8 bases. V shed 6 bases and J 0 bases; nucleotides not matched to a gene: 6. The V gene's germline CDR1 is LNHDA and CDR2 SQIVND (reference sequence). The CDR3 contains 16 residues. This CDR3 is CASRPLAGTNTGELFF. The CDR3 DNA reads as TGTGCCAGTAGGCCTCTAGCGGGTACGAACACCGGGGAGCTGTTTTTT.

V usage is TRBV11-2 and J usage is TRBJ2-2, with D possibly TRBD2 on 7 matching bases. Deletions cut 5 bases from V and 8 bases from J, with 24 bases between. This CDR3 has 17 amino acids. Germline V gene lookup returns CDR1 SGHAT and CDR2 FQNNGV. Here the CDR3 reads CASSPGHRGAAGGELFF. In nucleotides, the CDR3 is TGTGCCAGCAGCCCTGGCCATCGGGGGGCCGCGGGGGGGGAGCTGTTTTTT. The full variable domain, in which reference TRBV11-2 and TRBJ2-2 provide the parts outside the CDR3, is EAGVAQSPRYKIIEKRQSVAFWCNPISGHATLYWYQQILGQGPKLLIQFQNNGVVDDSQLPKDRFSAERLKGVDSTLKIQPAKLEDSAVYLCASSPGHRGAAGGELFFGEGSRLTVL.

This clone was observed once. V gene TRBV7-2 combines with J gene TRBJ2-3, with TRBD2 matching 7 bases. J was trimmed by 7 bases and V by 5 bases; bases with no gene match: 12. This CDR3 contains 15 residues. CDR1 SGHTA and CDR2 FQGNSA come from the germline V gene. CDR3 sequence reads: CASSLRRAGENTQYF. CDR3 DNA: TGTGCCAGCAGCCTTCGGAGGGCGGGAGAAAATACGCAGTATTTT.

V is TRBV4-2 and J is TRBJ1-5; 8 nucleotides match TRBD1. Germline trimming cut 3 bases from V and 5 bases from J; bases unmatched to any gene: 3. This CDR3 region has 14 residues. Looked up from germline, CDR1 is LGHNA and CDR2 is YNFKEQ. The CDR3 here is CASSQDRADQPQHF. CDR3 DNA: TGTGCCAGCAGCCAGGACAGGGCTGATCAGCCCCAGCATTTT.

The rearrangement joins TRBV7-8 to TRBJ2-3, with D unresolved. The V gene lost 2 bases and the J gene lost 1 base, with 10 bases spanning the gap. The CDR3 has 15 residues. CDR1 and CDR2 (germline): SGHVS, FQNEAQ. The CDR3 DNA sequence: TGTGCCAGCAGCTTAATCGTCCGCGGCACAGATACGCAGTATTTT. It is translated as CASSLIVRGTDTQYF.